This TCR beta chain was profiled in a study of cytomegalovirus exposure and HLA in healthy donors (dated by TCRdb to the late 2010s). Study-wide context: An earlier analysis of some 600 of the donors reported over 250 Gb of sequence data and 95 million to 130 million unique TCR beta sequences obtained from 180 million or so T cells. An early release that covered about 600 HLA-typed donors contained approximately 300 gigabases of sequencing data and around 80 million unique TCR sequences. Of the roughly 410 genotyped donors, approximately 80% were placed in the genetic ancestry cluster associated with self-reported Caucasian donors. The aim of the study was to test whether cataloging public T cell receptors could identify signatures of past pathogen exposure. Using immunosequencing, the study profiled T cell repertoires from roughly 650 subjects and related those repertoires to cytomegalovirus serostatus. Besides the first cohort of around 700 subjects, a separate validation cohort made up of 120 or so different subjects was used. The study combined high-throughput TCR immunosequencing, statistical association of individual TCRs with disease status, and machine learning to predict cytomegalovirus infection status. To study patterns of TCR occurrence, a later analysis re-analyzed previously published TCR beta repertoires from around 660 donors and added high-resolution HLA genotyping. Rather than drawing on any new phenotypic data, the later analysis identified candidate immune exposures from TCR beta sequences and the way those sequences occurred across donors. In an earlier analysis of 500 to 650 of the donors, high-throughput TCR beta sequencing was used to judge whether each TCR beta V gene segment behaved as functional or pseudogenic. Donor age, sex, ethnicity and CMV serostatus were compiled alongside the repertoire data. Genome-wide SNP genotypes for about 55% of the roughly 670 donors were used in a later genetic analysis, which treated that subset as a discovery cohort. All discovery cohort repertoires had been generated using a single sequencing platform. HLA typing covered class I and class II loci at four-digit resolution. The number of donors typed differed by locus, with 629-630 for A, B, C, DRB1 and DQB1, around 520 for DQA1, about 610 for DPA1, and around 430 for DPB1. Because of strong linkage in the cohort, four or five DR-DQ haplotypes were treated as single units for association and clustering. Among 398 genotyped donors of the cohort, an average of about 240,000 unique TCR beta nucleotide sequences were sequenced per donor, around 20% of them non-productive. General findings and caveats noted by the study authors: Correlated functional status among segregating V segments might be attributable to linkage disequilibrium, but an unknown experimental factor could not be ruled out. The sequencing pipeline was judged likely to have produced a cluster of highly shared sequence variants as a technical artifact. Only TCR beta chains were sequenced in this cohort, and the absence of alpha or paired-chain data limited detectable features. A total of some 180 TCR beta chains were listed by the study as associated with cytomegalovirus. Sequencing depth was assumed to be roughly uniform across donors in the presence/absence analyses, though that assumption may not hold. A later analysis found that most CMV-associated TCR beta chains appeared HLA-restricted, with HLA associations seemingly driven largely by CMV exposure. A later analysis found that HLA-associated TCR beta chains were more clonally expanded and had lower generation probabilities than equally common non-associated chains. In both the original and validation cohorts, the classifier was reported to diagnose cytomegalovirus status with high specificity and sensitivity. The earlier analysis of 450 to 700 of the donors excluded about 16 rarely observed V segments, including chromosome 9 orphons, because counts were too low. Most TCR sequences were observed very rarely across donors, whereas some public TCRs were present in many individuals. A further reported finding was that TCR beta sequences accurately predicted the HLA-A and HLA-B alleles for most subjects in the first cohort. An association between a missense DCLRE1C variant and V-gene and J-gene trimming of TCR beta chains was found in a later genetic analysis and replicated in an independent cohort. According to a later analysis, parvovirus B19, influenza, CMV and Epstein-Barr virus appeared linked to several top co-occurrence clusters. Because HLA typing was unavailable for some donors at each locus, only the typed subset was used in association tests. The 87-base-pair reads could not distinguish some IMGT-functional V segments, including TRBV6-2 and TRBV6-3, so those segments were excluded. A later analysis associated about 16,000 TCR beta sequences with specific HLA alleles at a false discovery rate of 0.05. When HLA alleles, especially DR and DQ, strongly co-occurred, TCR associations were difficult to assign to individual alleles. It was suggested by the authors that the approach could potentially be generalized to other disease states and immunological phenotypes. In vitro tests confirmed that a few of the cytomegalovirus-associated TCR beta chains recognize cytomegalovirus antigens. According to a later analysis, TCR association rates differed among HLA loci, with DRB1 alleles showing the most associated TCRs and HLA-C alleles showing the fewest. The only immune exposure information available for the cohort was CMV serostatus. In an earlier analysis of approximately 590 of the donors, most TCR beta V segments appeared in productive rearrangements about 90% or about 30% of the time, broadly matching IMGT annotations. In a later genetic analysis, fewer N-insertions in productive TCRs were reported among donors in an Asian-associated ancestry cluster than the 666-donor mean.

The cohort consisted of approximately 690 healthy bone marrow donors. All cohort members were sampled while nominally healthy, although unrecorded immune exposures were likely present. The donor tested CMV seropositive and was one of the 289 seropositive cohort members. Every donor gave a peripheral blood sample, and the peripheral blood mononuclear cells from that sample were used for TCR beta sequencing. Genomic DNA extraction from the blood cell samples was performed with the Qiagen DNeasy Blood Extraction Kit. As concerns this clone: Its recognized antigen is unknown. Base-call qualities are not available, and no considerably larger clone is one nucleotide away.

V is clipped by 4 bases and J by 4 bases, and the sequence between their germline boundaries is 13 bases long. The germline V gene yields SNHLY for CDR1 and FYNNEI for CDR2. The CDR3 covers 14 residues, taking in both the cysteine and the phenylalanine. CDR3 DNA only is kept here, 42 bases in frame from base 1. The library was generated by the immunoSEQ multiplex PCR assay. A mixture of 60 forward primers for TCR Vbeta segments and 13 reverse primers for TCR Jbeta segments was used in the multiplex PCR. Amplification of the CDR3 region of rearranged TCR beta genes was performed with a multiplex PCR assay on genomic DNA. On the Illumina HiSeq System, the amplified TCR beta libraries were sequenced as 87-base-pair reads. Regarding the original processing steps: Across the 500 to 850 repertoires, a later analysis counted roughly 77 million unique TCR beta chains, about 10 million of which were shared by at least two donors. Raw reads were error-corrected and collapsed into unique sequences with a nearest-neighbor algorithm that merged closely related sequences to remove PCR and sequencing errors. To assign V, D and J gene segments, CDR3 sequences were aligned to IMGT reference sequences. For a sequence to be retained, at least a six-nucleotide match to both a V gene segment and a J gene segment was required. A rearrangement was called productive if the CDR3 had no stop codons and remained in frame with V and J, and every other rearrangement was called non-productive. Following IMGT convention, CDR3 was defined as the stretch from the second conserved V-encoded cysteine to the conserved J-encoded phenylalanine. Sequences without an unambiguous match to a single V gene segment were excluded from the earlier analysis of approximately 600 of the donors. An earlier analysis of a few hundred of the donors called V segments functional above 56.7% productive rearrangements and segregating when the between-donor standard deviation exceeded 5%. A statistical classification framework was built to diagnose cytomegalovirus status from the catalog of TCR beta chain sequences. In a later analysis, V and J genes were assigned by comparing TCR nucleotide sequences against IMGT/GENE-DB human TR gene sequences. In a later analysis, CDR3 sequences and most-parsimonious VDJ recombination scenarios were assigned using the TCRdist pipeline. In a later analysis, each TCR beta chain was defined by its CDR3 amino acid sequence together with its V-gene family, and reads lacking a unique V-gene family were excluded. As a way to deal with suspected cross-contamination and a sequencing artifact, a later analysis dropped more than 500 nucleotide sequences that were highly shared and had low generation probability. A later analysis calculated a clonal expansion index for each public chain from normalized within-repertoire ranks of inferred template counts. In a later analysis, generation probabilities were computed with a VDJ recombination model fitted to out-of-frame rearrangements, and the resulting probabilities were checked against IGoR. In a later analysis, TCR-TCR, TCR-HLA and TCR-CMV co-occurrence was scored with hypergeometric tests, and a repertoire-size bias correction was applied to TCR pairs. A later analysis estimated false discovery rates by permuting HLA or CMV assignments 20 times. In a later analysis, co-occurring TCRs were grouped using DBSCAN, and TCRdist sequence similarity was added for clustering within HLA-allele-positive subsets. Co-occurrence clustering excluded repertoires with fewer than 30,000 or more than 120,000 public chains, plus five with anomalous nucleotide sharing. TCRdb mirrors the immuneACCESS table, restricted to in-frame sequences. Some clones are absent from its copies; in checked studies, under half trace to an unresolved V gene, and the reason for the others is unknown. D and trimming come from the DNA, and the V and J calls and clone size come from that table. The sample data list approximately 140,000 clones, and under 80% of these were observed just once. The top ten clonotypes cover 8.8% of the sample.

Input material: PBMCs. The clonotype was recovered from a woman between 45 and 60 years old in good health and CMV-seropositive. The chain is made from TRBV2 and TRBJ1-1; confidence is insufficient to name the D gene. The CDR3 reads CASSVGGRVTEAFF. In nucleotides, the sequence is TGTGCCAGCAGTGTTGGAGGGAGAGTCACTGAAGCTTTCTTT.